Sequencing of this TCR beta chain was carried out in a study of blood T cell repertoires in COVID-19. Study context: The study drew acute and convalescent COVID-19 samples from the United States, Italy and Spain. T cells, B-cell-depleted T cells, or PBMCs provided the cDNA or gDNA that served as material.

Clones were read by immunoSEQ multiplex PCR, and TCRdb kept only the in-frame ones, dropping some. Here the sample spans about 140,000 clones, about 90% being singletons. This clonotype was sampled from a woman older than 75 with acute or convalescent COVID-19. Sequencing was carried out using peripheral blood.

CDR3 sequence reads: CAISERRTGDNEQFF. The CDR3 DNA follows: TGTGCCATCAGTGAAAGGCGTACAGGGGACAATGAGCAGTTCTTC. The chain is built from TRBV10-3 and TRBJ2-1; 7 bases agree with TRBD1. The CDR3 contains 15 residues. CDR1 is ENHRY and CDR2 is SYGVKD in the germline V gene. V lost 3 bases, J lost 5 bases, and 7 bases stayed unmatched.